This T cell receptor (beta chain) originates from a study of cytomegalovirus exposure and HLA in healthy donors. Study-level results: Later on, an analysis tied around 17,000 TCR beta sequences to HLA alleles at 0.05 false discovery rate. As was reported, the classifier diagnosed cytomegalovirus status with high specificity and sensitivity. A later analysis linked a missense variant in DCLRE1C to the trimming of TCR beta V and J genes.

Healthy bone marrow donors supplied every sample. The study ran its PCR with 60 Vbeta and 13 Jbeta primers. Repertoires were generated with immunoSEQ multiplex PCR, while TCRdb's copy carries only in-frame clones and drops some. Of 100,000 to 150,000 clones listed, 74% are singletons. To note about this clone: Its antigen is currently unknown.

V was shortened by 3 bases and J by 1 base, with 16 bases between the two germline ends. This CDR3 is 16 amino acids long. CDR1 is SGHRS and CDR2 is YFSETQ in the germline V gene. The sample consisted of PBMCs. The chain links TRBV5-1 to TRBJ1-2; TRBD1 is a possible D gene (5 bases). This TCR derives from a woman between 45 and 60 years old in good health and CMV-seropositive. CDR3 nucleotides: TGCGCCAGCAGCTCCGCCGTCGGACAACTTAACTATGGCTACACCTTC. It yields the protein CASSSAVGQLNYGYTF.